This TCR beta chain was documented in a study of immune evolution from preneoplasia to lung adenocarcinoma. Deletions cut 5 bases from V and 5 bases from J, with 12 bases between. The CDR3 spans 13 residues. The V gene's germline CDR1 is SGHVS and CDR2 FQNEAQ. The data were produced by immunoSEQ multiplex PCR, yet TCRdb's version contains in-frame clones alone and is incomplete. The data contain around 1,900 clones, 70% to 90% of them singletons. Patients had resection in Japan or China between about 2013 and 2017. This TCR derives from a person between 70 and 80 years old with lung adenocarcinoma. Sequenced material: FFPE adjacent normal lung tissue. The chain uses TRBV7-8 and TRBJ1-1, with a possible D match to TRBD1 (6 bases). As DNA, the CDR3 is TGTGCCAGCAGCCAGGGGTGGAGGACTGAAGCTTTCTTT. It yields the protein CASSQGWRTEAFF. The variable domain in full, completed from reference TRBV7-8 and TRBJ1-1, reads GAGVSQSPRYKVAKRGQDVALRCDPISGHVSLFWYQQALGQGPEFLTYFQNEAQLDKSGLPSDRFFAERPEGSVSTLKIQRTQQEDSAVYLCASSQGWRTEAFFGQGTRLTVV.